The 11 T cell receptor beta chains below were found in one sample sequenced in a study of breast tumors, draining lymph nodes, adjacent tissues. TCRdb reprocessed the multiplex PCR reads with MiXCR, giving one entry per CDR3 protein. The table has some 170,000 distinct CDR3 sequences, about 30% seen once. Breast cancer patients provided tissue from their axillary draining lymph nodes. Input material: axillary lymph node tissue. Receptor source: a female donor with breast cancer. Some clones in this sample may be carry-over from other donors' samples.

Of note for this clonotype: One junction end does not reproduce the germline sequence, and a read error may be involved. The chain recombines TRBV20-1 with TRBJ2-3; D may be TRBD1 or TRBD2 (5 bases each). The germline gives CDR1 DFQATT, CDR2 SNEGSKA (reference sequence). This CDR3 spans 15 amino acids. CDR3 amino acids: CSARRSGTYTGTEYF. In DNA, the CDR3 is TGCAGTGCTAGGAGAAGTGGGACGTACACAGGTACGGAGTATTTT.

This clonotype was observed at least ten times. J is TRBJ2-1 and V is TRBV19, with a tentative D call TRBD2 (6 bases). Deletions cut 1 base from V and 6 bases from J, with 13 bases between. The CDR3 spans 15 residues. Germline lookup yields CDR1 LNHDA and CDR2 SQIVND (reference sequence). Written as DNA, the CDR3 is TGTGCCAGTAGTATAGGCGGGACTGCGGGCAATGAGCAGTTCTTC. This codes for CASSIGGTAGNEQFF.

This clonotype was detected many times. A read error may be the cause here, since a much bigger clone is one base away. CDR3 sequence: CSAPGQGARSTGELFF. DNA of the CDR3: TGCAGTGCGCCGGGACAGGGGGCGCGTTCCACCGGGGAGCTGTTTTTT. V gene TRBV20-1 combines with J gene TRBJ2-2; TRBD1 matches at 12 bases. The CDR3 is made up of 16 amino acids. V lost 6 bases to trimming and J lost 4 bases; unmatched junction nucleotides: 9. The germline V gene encodes CDR1 DFQATT and CDR2 SNEGSKA (reference sequence).

This clonotype has at least ten counts. The chain is built from TRBV20-1 and TRBJ2-5, with D possibly matching TRBD2 (6 bases). The germline V gene has CDR1 DFQATT and CDR2 SNEGSKA (reference sequence). The CDR3 extends over 14 amino acids. Trimming took 6 bases from V and 4 from J, leaving 18 bases between them. In DNA, the CDR3 is TGCAGTGCCCGAGGAGCGCTAGCGTTAGAGACCCAGTACTTC. Its translation is CSARGALALETQYF.

This clonotype has just a few counts. A junction boundary mismatches the germline segment, possibly from a read error. The rearrangement joins TRBV5-1 to TRBJ2-5; TRBD1 aligns across 9 bases. The CDR3 is made up of 13 amino acids. Germline V lookup: CDR1 SGHRS, CDR2 YFSETQ. CDR3 sequence (DNA): TGCGCCAGCAGCAGGGGACAGGGAGAGACCCAGTGCTTC. Residues: CASSRGQGETQCF.

This clonotype was seen many times. J is TRBJ2-7 and V is TRBV6-2 or TRBV6-3; D tentatively fits TRBD1 or TRBD2 (6 bases each). CDR1 MNHEY and CDR2 SVGEGT come from the germline V gene. Between the trimmed V and J ends, which lost 2 bases and 6 bases, there was a span of 8 bases. This CDR3 contains 12 residues. The CDR3, as DNA: TGTGCCAGCAGTTACGAGGGGGGCGAGCAGTACTTC. Translated, it gives CASSYEGGEQYF.

This clonotype was seen a few times. The chain is built from TRBV7-9 and TRBJ1-1; TRBD1 matches 9 bases. Looked up from germline, CDR1 is SEHNR and CDR2 is FQNEAQ (reference sequence). Trimming removed 5 bases from V and 7 bases from J; junction bases left unmatched: 14. The CDR3 contains 16 residues. CDR3 sequence reads: CASSGVTDRGVDEAFF. The DNA of the CDR3 is TGTGCCAGCAGCGGAGTTACGGACAGGGGAGTTGATGAAGCTTTCTTT. The variable domain in full, with the rest retrieved from reference TRBV7-9 and TRBJ1-1, is DTGVSQNPRHKITKRGQNVTFRCDPISEHNRLYWYRQTLGQGPEFLTYFQNEAQLEKSRLLSDRFSAERPKGSFSTLEIQRTEQGDSAMYLCASSGVTDRGVDEAFFGQGTRLTVV.

This clonotype appeared once. This chain's CDR3 is CSVRFGGTGRPYNSPLHF. CDR3 in DNA: TGCAGCGTTAGGTTTGGGGGGACAGGGAGGCCCTATAATTCACCCCTCCACTTT. J is TRBJ1-6 and V is TRBV29-1, with 9 bases lining up with TRBD1. The trim removed 5 bases at V and 2 bases at J, leaving 13 bases unmatched. Germline CDR1 reads SQVTM; CDR2 reads ANQGSEA. The CDR3 totals 18 residues. Complete variable domain (other parts from reference TRBV29-1 and TRBJ1-6): SAVISQKPSRDICQRGTSLTIQCQVDSQVTMMFWYRQQPGQSLTLIATANQGSEATYESGFVIDKFPISRPNLTFSTLTVSNMSPEDSSIYLCSVRFGGTGRPYNSPLHFGNGTRLTVT.

The sample holds a few counts of this clonotype. A much larger clone is a single base away; this may be a read error. This chain joins TRBV7-3 and TRBJ2-5; 9 nucleotides match TRBD2. This CDR3 has 17 amino acids. Per germline, CDR1 SGHTA and CDR2 FQGTGA. The CDR3 DNA is TGTGCCAGCAGCTTAGGGCGGGGGGGCCAATCGCAAGAGCCCCAGTACTTC. Encoded protein: CASSLGRGGQSQEPQYF.

At least ten counts were recorded for this clonotype. The gene calls are TRBV7-9 and TRBJ2-7; possible D gene TRBD1, 6 bases. The CDR3 runs to 14 residues. The ends were cut back, 5 bases at V and 4 bases at J, with 15 bases in the middle. Germline V lookup: CDR1 SEHNR, CDR2 FQNEAQ (reference sequence). The CDR3 loop is CASSHKDRNYEQYF. CDR3 sequence (DNA): TGTGCCAGCAGCCACAAGGACAGAAATTACGAGCAGTACTTC.

Regarding this clonotype: This may come from a read error, since a much larger clone is one base off. The conserved closing phenylalanine or tryptophan is absent in this CDR3, likely reflecting a read error. The rearrangement links TRBV7-9 to TRBJ2-7; D not certain. V lost 6 bases, J lost 0 bases, and 12 bases lay in between. The CDR3 length is 14 residues. Germline CDR1 and CDR2: SEHNR and FQNEAQ (reference sequence). This chain's CDR3 is CASRHLGSSYEQYL. The CDR3 nucleotides read TGTGCCAGCAGACATCTGGGTAGCTCCTACGAGCAGTACCTC.